This is a list of T cell receptor beta chains from one sample in a study of beta chain features in type 1 diabetes. Produced via immunoSEQ multiplex PCR; TCRdb's table is partial and in-frame only. The table shows some 290,000 clones, with roughly 13% occurring only once. Sequencing input: naive CD4+ T cells from blood. The origin of the receptors is a man aged 25 to 40 with type 1 diabetes. CDR3s include the opening cysteine and the closing phenylalanine or tryptophan. D genes are given only for firm matches. Clone size is not always given. Where it is, it says once, few, many or a class for expanded clones.

D gene	clone size	V gene	J gene	CDR3 DNA	CDR3 protein
.	few	TRBV25-1	TRBJ2-1	TGTGCCAGCAGTTATACCACTACCAATGAGCAGTTCTTC	CASSYTTTNEQFF
TRBD1	.	TRBV4-3	TRBJ1-2	TGCGCCAGCAGCCAGGGACAGAGTAACTATGGCTACACCTTC	CASSQGQSNYGYTF
TRBD1	.	TRBV2	TRBJ2-7	TGTGCCACCAGGGACAGCGTCCACGAGCAGTACTTC	CATRDSVHEQYF
TRBD1	few	TRBV2	TRBJ1-4	TGTGCCCGACAGGGACAGCCAGTGTGGGAAAAACTGTTTTTT	CARQGQPVWEKLFF
TRBD1	.	TRBV10-3	TRBJ2-7	TGTGCCATCAGTGAGTCCACAGGGGTAGCCGAGCAGTACTTC	CAISESTGVAEQYF
.	few	TRBV6-6	TRBJ1-4	TGTGCCAGCAGTTCCCTTGTGAATGAAAAACTGTTTTTT	CASSSLVNEKLFF
TRBD2	few	TRBV13	TRBJ2-7	TGTGCCAGCAGCCTCCTTAGCGGGAGAGGGGAGCAGTACTTC	CASSLLSGRGEQYF
.	few	TRBV28	TRBJ1-1	TGTGCCAGCGGGTCCCTCCACGGGTACACTGAAGCTTTCTTT	CASGSLHGYTEAFF
.	few	TRBV9	TRBJ2-2	TGTGCCAGCAGCGTAGGAGGGCAGTGGACCGGGGAGCTGTTTTTT	CASSVGGQWTGELFF
.	few	TRBV20-1	TRBJ1-1	TGCAGTGCAGGGGGGAACACTGAAGCTTTCTTT	CSAGGNTEAFF
.	.	TRBV7-9	TRBJ1-1	TGTGCCAGCAGCTCATACAGGGCCGGCACTGAAGCTTTCTTT	CASSSYRAGTEAFF
.	once	TRBV19	TRBJ2-3	TGTGCCAGTAGTCCTCCTAGCACAGATACGCAGTATTTT	CASSPPSTDTQYF
TRBD2	few	TRBV28	TRBJ2-1	TGTGCCAGCAGTTTACCTAGCGGGAGCCGCAATGAGCAGTTCTTC	CASSLPSGSRNEQFF
TRBD2	few	TRBV5-1	TRBJ2-1	TGCGCCAGCAGCTTTCGAGCGGGAGTTTACAATGAGCAGTTCTTC	CASSFRAGVYNEQFF
.	few	TRBV19	TRBJ2-3	TGTGCCAGTAGGCGAACAGATACGCAGTATTTT	CASRRTDTQYF
TRBD1	.	TRBV18	TRBJ1-1	TGTGCCAGCTCCCTAGGACAGGTCGCGAACACTGAAGCTTTCTTT	CASSLGQVANTEAFF
.	.	TRBV18	TRBJ2-7	TGTGCCAGCTCACCCTGGGGCCACGAGCAGTACTTC	CASSPWGHEQYF
TRBD2	few	TRBV28	TRBJ2-7	TGTGCCAGCAGTTTCATAGCGGGAGGGAAGCAGTACTTC	CASSFIAGGKQYF
.	.	TRBV28	TRBJ1-1	TGTGCCAGCAGTTCCCCAGGGCTGAACACTGAAGCTTTCTTT	CASSSPGLNTEAFF
.	few	TRBV2	TRBJ1-1	TGTGCCAGCAGTGAACAAGGGGCCGACACTGAAGCTTTCTTT	CASSEQGADTEAFF
TRBD1	.	TRBV5-1	TRBJ2-5	TGCGCCAGCAGCTTGGGGGGACAGGGAACCCAGTACTTC	CASSLGGQGTQYF
.	.	TRBV28	TRBJ1-2	TGTGCCAGCAGTTTAACCAGCTATGGCTACACCTTC	CASSLTSYGYTF
.	few	TRBV20-1	TRBJ2-7	TGCAGTGCTAGGGACAGCTACGAGCAGTACTTC	CSARDSYEQYF
TRBD2	.	TRBV28	TRBJ2-5	TGTGCCAGCAGCCCGGGGAGACTAGCGGGAGTGGAGACCCAGTACTTC	CASSPGRLAGVETQYF
.	.	TRBV7-9	TRBJ2-7	TGTGCCAGCAGCTTTACGCGGGACCACTCCTACGAGCAGTACTTC	CASSFTRDHSYEQYF
TRBD2	.	TRBV19	TRBJ2-1	TGTGCCAGTAGTATAGACGGGACTAGCAATGAGCAGTTCTTC	CASSIDGTSNEQFF
.	.	TRBV29-1	TRBJ2-3	TGCAGCGTTGAATTGGGAGGTGGCACAGATACGCAGTATTTT	CSVELGGGTDTQYF
.	.	TRBV2	TRBJ1-5	TGTGCCAGCAGCCCCAGAGCGGGTCAGCCCCAGCATTTT	CASSPRAGQPQHF
.	few	TRBV5-1	TRBJ2-1	TGCGCCAGCAGCTTGGTTCCACTCTCCTACAATGAGCAGTTCTTC	CASSLVPLSYNEQFF
.	.	TRBV7-9	TRBJ2-3	TGTGCCAGCAGCTTGAGGGAGTATGGCACAGATACGCAGTATTTT	CASSLREYGTDTQYF
TRBD1	few	TRBV7-2	TRBJ1-4	TGTGCCAGCGGAATAGGACAGGGGGAAAAACTGTTTTTT	CASGIGQGEKLFF
TRBD1	few	TRBV2	TRBJ2-5	TGTGCCAGCAGCGCCGGGACAGGGCCGGAGACCCAGTACTTC	CASSAGTGPETQYF
TRBD2	few	TRBV7-2	TRBJ2-3	TGTGCCAGCAGCCTGCGACTAGCTTCCGGCTCAGATACGCAGTATTTT	CASSLRLASGSDTQYF
.	few	TRBV7-3	TRBJ2-1	TGTGCCAGCAGCCCTACCCGGGATTACAATGAGCAGTTCTTC	CASSPTRDYNEQFF
TRBD2	few	TRBV28	TRBJ2-7	TGTGCCAGCAGCCTGGGGAGGGAGACCCACGAGCAGTACTTC	CASSLGRETHEQYF
.	few	TRBV18	TRBJ1-2	TGTGCCAGCTCACCACAGGCTCAGGAATATGGCTACACCTTC	CASSPQAQEYGYTF
.	.	TRBV9	TRBJ2-5	TGTGCCAGCAGCCCCGGGACTGCCCAAGAGACCCAGTACTTC	CASSPGTAQETQYF
TRBD1	few	TRBV28	TRBJ1-2	TGTGCCAGCAGCCTTAACAGGGGTGGCTACACCTTC	CASSLNRGGYTF
.	few	TRBV11-2	TRBJ2-5	TGTGCCAGCAGCTTCACAGAGCAAGAGACCCAGTACTTC	CASSFTEQETQYF
TRBD1	.	TRBV7-2	TRBJ2-5	TGTGCCAGCAGCCCCCCGCGGGGACAGGGGCGAACCCAAGAGACCCAGTACTTC	CASSPPRGQGRTQETQYF
.	.	TRBV6-6	TRBJ1-2	TGTGCCAGCAGTTTCGCAGAAGACTATGGCTACACCTTC	CASSFAEDYGYTF
.	few	TRBV10-3	TRBJ1-2	TGTGCCATCAAGCCCCTCGACAGTGACGGCTACACCTTC	CAIKPLDSDGYTF
.	.	TRBV7-8	TRBJ1-1	TGTGCCAGCAGCTTATTGGCCCAAGCGGGGAACACTGAAGCTTTCTTT	CASSLLAQAGNTEAFF
TRBD1	.	TRBV30	TRBJ1-5	TGTGCCTGGAGTGGGGGAACAGGGGGTAGCGATCAGCCCCAGCATTTT	CAWSGGTGGSDQPQHF
.	.	TRBV7-2	TRBJ1-1	TGTGCCAGCAGCTTAGAGGTACGGGCTGAAGCTTTCTTT	CASSLEVRAEAFF
TRBD1	few	TRBV11-2	TRBJ2-4	TGTGCCAGCAGCTTTCGGACAGGGTTGAACATTCAGTACTTC	CASSFRTGLNIQYF
.	few	TRBV2	TRBJ2-2	TGTGCCTACAGGGAATCGGCCGGGGAGCTGTTTTTT	CAYRESAGELFF
.	.	TRBV14	TRBJ2-6	TGTGCCTCAGGGGACTCTGGGGCCAACGTCCTGACTTTC	CASGDSGANVLTF
TRBD2	.	TRBV25-1	TRBJ2-2	TGTGCCAGCAGTCTCCGGACTAGCGGGAACACCGGGGAGCTGTTTTTT	CASSLRTSGNTGELFF
TRBD2	few	TRBV7-9	TRBJ2-1	TGTGCCAGCAGCCAGTCGACTAGCGGGAGGCCATCTGACTACAATGAGCAGTTCTTC	CASSQSTSGRPSDYNEQFF